This record covers a single T cell receptor beta chain. This specimen comes from a study of cytomegalovirus exposure and HLA in healthy donors. The PCR made use of 60 Vbeta and 13 Jbeta primers. Measured with immunoSEQ multiplex PCR; TCRdb has only the in-frame clones, and not every one. The sample has 150,000 to 200,000 clones, about four fifths seen once. The CDR3 covers 13 residues. The V gene's germline CDR1 is MNHEY and CDR2 SMNVEV (reference sequence). This chain uses TRBV27 with TRBJ2-5; 12 nucleotides line up with TRBD2. The DNA end is more similar to TRBJ2-7, so the J call may be wrong. Sequenced input: PBMCs. The receptor's source is a woman between 45 and 60 years old in good health and CMV-seronegative. The chain's CDR3 is CASGLAGSYEQYF. In DNA form, the CDR3 reads TGTGCCAGCGGACTAGCGGGATCGTACGAGCAGTACTTC.